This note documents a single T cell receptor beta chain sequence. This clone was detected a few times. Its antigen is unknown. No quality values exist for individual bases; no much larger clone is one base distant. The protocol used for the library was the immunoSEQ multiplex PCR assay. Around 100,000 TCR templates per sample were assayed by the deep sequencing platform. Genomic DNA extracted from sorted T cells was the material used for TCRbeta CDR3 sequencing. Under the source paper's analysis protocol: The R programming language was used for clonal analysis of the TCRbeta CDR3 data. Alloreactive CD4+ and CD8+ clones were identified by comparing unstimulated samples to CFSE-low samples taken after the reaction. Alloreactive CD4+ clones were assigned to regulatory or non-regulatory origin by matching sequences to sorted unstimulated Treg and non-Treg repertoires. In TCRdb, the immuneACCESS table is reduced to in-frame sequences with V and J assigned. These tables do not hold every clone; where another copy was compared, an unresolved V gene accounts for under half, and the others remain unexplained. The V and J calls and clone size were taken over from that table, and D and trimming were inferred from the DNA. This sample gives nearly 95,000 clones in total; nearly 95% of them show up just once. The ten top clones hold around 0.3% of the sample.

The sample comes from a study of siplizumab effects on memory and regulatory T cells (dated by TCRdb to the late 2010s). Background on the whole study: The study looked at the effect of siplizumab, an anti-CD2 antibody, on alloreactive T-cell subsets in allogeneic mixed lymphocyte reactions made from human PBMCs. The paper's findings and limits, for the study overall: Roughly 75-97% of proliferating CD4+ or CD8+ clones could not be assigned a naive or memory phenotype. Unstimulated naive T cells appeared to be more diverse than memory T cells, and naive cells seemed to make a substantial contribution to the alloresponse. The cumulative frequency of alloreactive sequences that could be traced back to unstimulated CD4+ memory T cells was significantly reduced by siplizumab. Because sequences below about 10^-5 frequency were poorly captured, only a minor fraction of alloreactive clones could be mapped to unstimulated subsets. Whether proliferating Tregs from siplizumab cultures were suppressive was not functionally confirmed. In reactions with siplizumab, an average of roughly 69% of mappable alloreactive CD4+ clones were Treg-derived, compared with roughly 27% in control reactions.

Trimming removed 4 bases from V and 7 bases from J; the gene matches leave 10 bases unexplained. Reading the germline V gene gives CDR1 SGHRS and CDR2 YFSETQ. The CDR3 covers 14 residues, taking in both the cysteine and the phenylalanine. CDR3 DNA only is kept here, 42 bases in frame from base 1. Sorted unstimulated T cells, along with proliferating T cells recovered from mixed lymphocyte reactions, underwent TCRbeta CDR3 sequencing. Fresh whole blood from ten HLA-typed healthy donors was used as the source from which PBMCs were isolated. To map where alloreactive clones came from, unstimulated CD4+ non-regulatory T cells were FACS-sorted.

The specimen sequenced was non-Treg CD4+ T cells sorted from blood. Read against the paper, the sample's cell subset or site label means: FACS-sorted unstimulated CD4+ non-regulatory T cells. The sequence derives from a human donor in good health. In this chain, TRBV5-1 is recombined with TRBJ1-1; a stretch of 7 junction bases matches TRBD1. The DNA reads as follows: TGCGCCAGCAGCCAGAGCCGGGACAGACTTGAAGCTTTCTTT. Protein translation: CASSQSRDRLEAFF.